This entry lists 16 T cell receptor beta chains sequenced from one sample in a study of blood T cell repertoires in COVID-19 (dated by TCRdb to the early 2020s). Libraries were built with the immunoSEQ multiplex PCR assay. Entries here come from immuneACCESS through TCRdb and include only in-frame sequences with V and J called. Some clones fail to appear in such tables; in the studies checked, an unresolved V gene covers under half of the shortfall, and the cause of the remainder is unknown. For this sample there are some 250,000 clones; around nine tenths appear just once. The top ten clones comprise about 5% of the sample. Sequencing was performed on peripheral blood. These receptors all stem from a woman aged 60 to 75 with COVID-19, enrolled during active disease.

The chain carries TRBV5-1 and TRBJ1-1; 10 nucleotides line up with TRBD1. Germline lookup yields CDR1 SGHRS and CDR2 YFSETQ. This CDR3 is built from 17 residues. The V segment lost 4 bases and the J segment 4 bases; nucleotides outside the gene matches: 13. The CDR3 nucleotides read TGCGCCAGCAGCCCCGGGACAGGGGCGGGTTTGGGCACTGAAGCTTTCTTT. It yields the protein CASSPGTGAGLGTEAFF.

As DNA, the CDR3 is TGTGCCAGCAGCCTCAACGCGGGGGGCTATGGCTACACCTTC. Encoded protein: CASSLNAGGYGYTF. J is TRBJ1-2 and V is TRBV7-2; the D gene is possibly TRBD1 (5 bases). This CDR3 is built from 14 residues. V was cut by 5 bases and J by 4 bases, with 14 bases left in between. Per the germline V gene, CDR1 is SGHTA and CDR2 is FQGNSA.

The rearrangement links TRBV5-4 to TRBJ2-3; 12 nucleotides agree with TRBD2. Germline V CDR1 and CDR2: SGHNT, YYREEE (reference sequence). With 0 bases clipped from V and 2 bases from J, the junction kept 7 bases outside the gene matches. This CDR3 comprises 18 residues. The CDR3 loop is CASSLGWLAGGDTDTQYF. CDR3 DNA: TGTGCCAGCAGCTTGGGCTGGCTAGCGGGAGGGGACACAGATACGCAGTATTTT.

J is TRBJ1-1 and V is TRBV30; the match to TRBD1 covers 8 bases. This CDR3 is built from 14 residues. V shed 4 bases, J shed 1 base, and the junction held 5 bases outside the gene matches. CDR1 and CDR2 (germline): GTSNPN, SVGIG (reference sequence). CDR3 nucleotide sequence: TGTGCCTGGACCGACAGGGGTTGGAACACTGAAGCTTTCTTT. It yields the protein CAWTDRGWNTEAFF.

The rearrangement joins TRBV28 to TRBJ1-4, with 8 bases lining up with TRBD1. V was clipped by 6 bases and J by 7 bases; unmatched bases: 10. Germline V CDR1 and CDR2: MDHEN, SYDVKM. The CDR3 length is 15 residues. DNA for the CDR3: TGTGCCAGCAGGGCCACGGACAGGGCAGGTGAAAAACTGTTTTTT. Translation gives CASRATDRAGEKLFF.

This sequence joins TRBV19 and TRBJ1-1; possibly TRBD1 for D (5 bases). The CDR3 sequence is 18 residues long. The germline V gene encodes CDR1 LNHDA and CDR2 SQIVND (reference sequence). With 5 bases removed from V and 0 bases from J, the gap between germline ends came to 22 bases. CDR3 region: CASSSQEGQGLMNTEAFF. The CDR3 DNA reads TGTGCCAGTAGTTCCCAGGAGGGGCAGGGCCTAATGAACACTGAAGCTTTCTTT. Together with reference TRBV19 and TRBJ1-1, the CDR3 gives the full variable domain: DGGITQSPKYLFRKEGQNVTLSCEQNLNHDAMYWYRQDPGQGLRLIYYSQIVNDFQKGDIAEGYSVSREKKESFPLTVTSAQKNPTAFYLCASSSQEGQGLMNTEAFFGQGTRLTVV.

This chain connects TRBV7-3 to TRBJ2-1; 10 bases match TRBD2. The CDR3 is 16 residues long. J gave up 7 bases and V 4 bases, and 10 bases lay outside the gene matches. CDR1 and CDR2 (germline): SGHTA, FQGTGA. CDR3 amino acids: CASSSLTSGPRNEQFF. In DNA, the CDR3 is TGTGCCAGCAGCTCCCTGACTAGCGGGCCACGGAATGAGCAGTTCTTC.

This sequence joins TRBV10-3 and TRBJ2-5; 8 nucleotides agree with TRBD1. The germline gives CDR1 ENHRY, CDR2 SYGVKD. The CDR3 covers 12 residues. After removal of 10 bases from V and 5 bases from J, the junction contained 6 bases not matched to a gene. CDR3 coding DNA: TGTGCCACAGCGGACAGGGTTGAGACCCAGTACTTC. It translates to CATADRVETQYF.

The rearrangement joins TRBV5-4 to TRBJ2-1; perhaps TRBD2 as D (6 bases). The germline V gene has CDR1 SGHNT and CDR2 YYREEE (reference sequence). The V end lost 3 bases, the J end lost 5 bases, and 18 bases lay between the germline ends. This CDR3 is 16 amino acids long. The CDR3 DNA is TGTGCCAGCAGCTCACTGAGGAGGGAGAGGCACAATGAGCAGTTCTTC. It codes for CASSSLRRERHNEQFF.

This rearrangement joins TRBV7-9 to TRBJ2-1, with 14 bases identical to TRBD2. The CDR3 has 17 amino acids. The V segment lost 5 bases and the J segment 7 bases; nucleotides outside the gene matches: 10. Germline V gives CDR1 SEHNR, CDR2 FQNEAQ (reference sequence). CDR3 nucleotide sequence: TGTGCCAGCAGCCTAGGGACTAGCGGGAGTTGGAAGAATGAGCAGTTCTTC. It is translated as CASSLGTSGSWKNEQFF.

The chain's CDR3 is CASSLTRQSYEQYF. The CDR3 nucleotides read TGTGCCAGCAGCTTGACACGACAGTCCTACGAGCAGTACTTC. The chain couples TRBV5-5 to TRBJ2-7; D is perhaps TRBD1 (5 bases). The germline gives CDR1 SGHKS, CDR2 YYEKEE (reference sequence). The ends were cut back, 1 base at V and 1 base at J, with 9 bases in the middle. The CDR3 spans 14 residues.

The CDR3 spells CASSLDRAQPQHF. DNA for the CDR3: TGTGCCAGCTCACTCGACAGGGCGCAGCCCCAGCATTTT. The V and J genes are TRBV18 and TRBJ1-5, with 7 bases fitting TRBD1. The CDR3 is 13 amino acids. CDR1 is KGHSH and CDR2 is LQKENI in the germline V gene. J gave up 7 bases and V 4 bases, and 4 bases lay outside the gene matches.

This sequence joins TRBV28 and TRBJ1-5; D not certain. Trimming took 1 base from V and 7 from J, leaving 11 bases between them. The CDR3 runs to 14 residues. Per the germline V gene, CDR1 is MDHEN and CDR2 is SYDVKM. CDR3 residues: CASSLSGVSQPQHF. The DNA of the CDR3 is TGTGCCAGCAGTTTATCCGGGGTCAGCCAGCCCCAGCATTTT.

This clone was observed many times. The CDR3 reads CASSGGMGQLEAFF. The CDR3 DNA sequence: TGTGCCAGCAGTGGCGGAATGGGACAGCTTGAAGCTTTCTTT. The chain combines TRBV28 with TRBJ1-1; 7 nucleotides agree with TRBD1. J was trimmed by 7 bases and V by 5 bases; bases with no gene match: 10. Germline loops: CDR1 MDHEN, CDR2 SYDVKM. This CDR3 is built from 14 residues.

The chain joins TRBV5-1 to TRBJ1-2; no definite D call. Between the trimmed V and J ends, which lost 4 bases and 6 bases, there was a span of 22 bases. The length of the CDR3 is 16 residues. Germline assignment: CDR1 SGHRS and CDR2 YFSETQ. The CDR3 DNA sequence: TGCGCCAGCAGCGGAGCAGCGGCGGGCTTTTCGAATGGCTACACCTTC. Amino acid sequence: CASSGAAAGFSNGYTF.

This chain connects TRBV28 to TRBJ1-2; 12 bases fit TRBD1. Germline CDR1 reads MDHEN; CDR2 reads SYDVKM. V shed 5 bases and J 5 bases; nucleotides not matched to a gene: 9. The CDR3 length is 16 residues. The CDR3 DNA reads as TGTGCCAGCAGTCCCCCGGGACAGGGGGCGATATATGGCTACACCTTC. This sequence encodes CASSPPGQGAIYGYTF.